These T cell receptor beta chains were read from a single sample in a study of control samples from healthy donors and cancer patients. The method was immunoSEQ multiplex PCR; TCRdb's version includes in-frame clones alone and lacks a portion of them. The table includes 70,000 to 80,000 clones, under 90% detected once. What was sequenced was PBMCs. All receptors derive from a woman aged 50 to 65 with colorectal cancer. Each CDR3 is given with its conserved first and last residue. A D gene is named only where the DNA matches it firmly. A row's size may be missing; if present it is once, few, many or a size class.

>.|TRBJ1-3|.|TRBV7-9
TGTGCCAGCAGGGAAATCTCTGGAAACACCATATATTTT
CASREISGNTIYF
>.|TRBJ2-3|.|TRBV4-1
TGCGCCAGCAGCCGACAGGGCACAGATACGCAGTATTTT
CASSRQGTDTQYF
>TRBD1|TRBJ1-3|.|TRBV3-1/TRBV3-2
TGTGCCAGCAGCCAAGCCCGCTATCTGGACAGGGGTGACACCATATATTTT
CASSQARYLDRGDTIYF
>.|TRBJ2-1|few|TRBV7-2
TGTGCCAGCAGCTTAGATCCTTGGCCGCGGATCTTC
CASSLDPWPRIF
>TRBD1|TRBJ1-2|.|TRBV7-9
TGTGCCAGCAGCTTACTTGCCTTATCCAGGGGGCGGAACTATGGCTACACCTTC
CASSLLALSRGRNYGYTF
>TRBD1|TRBJ1-4|.|TRBV28
TGTGCCAGCAGCTACGGACAGGCGAGAGAAAAACTGTTTTTT
CASSYGQAREKLFF
>TRBD1|TRBJ1-5|.|TRBV11-2
TGTGCCAGCAGCTCCACAGGACAGGGAGGCAGCAATCAGCCCCAGCATTTT
CASSSTGQGGSNQPQHF
>TRBD1|TRBJ1-6|few|TRBV9
TGTGCCAGCAGCCTTGGCGGACAGGGTCCAAGTTCACCCCTCCACTTT
CASSLGGQGPSSPLHF
>TRBD1|TRBJ1-5|once|TRBV19
TGTGCCAGTAGTATCCTGGACAGGGGGCTAAGTCAGCCCCAGCATTTT
CASSILDRGLSQPQHF
>.|TRBJ2-2|.|TRBV4-1
TGCGCCAGCAGCCGGGACTCCTTAAACACCGGGGAGCTGTTTTTT
CASSRDSLNTGELFF
>TRBD1|TRBJ1-5|.|TRBV5-5
TGTGCCAGCAGACGGACAGGGGCGGGCAATCAGCCCCAGCATTTT
CASRRTGAGNQPQHF
>.|TRBJ2-3|.|TRBV29-1
TGCAGCGTTGAACACCCACACACAGATACGCAGTATTTT
CSVEHPHTDTQYF
>.|TRBJ2-3|.|TRBV11-3
TGTGCCAGCAGCCGGGGAGGCGACACAGATACGCAGTATTTT
CASSRGGDTDTQYF
>.|TRBJ1-6|.|TRBV4-3
TGCGCCAGCAGCCACGCCGGGACGGATTCACCCCTCCACTTT
CASSHAGTDSPLHF
>.|TRBJ1-1|.|TRBV30
TGTGCCTGGAGTGTACGAGGGCAATACACTGAAGCTTTCTTT
CAWSVRGQYTEAFF
>.|TRBJ1-2|.|TRBV20-1
TGCAGTGCTACAAGGGACTATGGCTACACCTTC
CSATRDYGYTF
>.|TRBJ1-2|.|TRBV18
TGTGCCAGCTCAACACAGGGCTTATATGGCTACACCTTC
CASSTQGLYGYTF
>TRBD1|TRBJ1-4|.|TRBV5-5
TGTGCCAGCAGCGACACCAGGGGGCCTAGTGAAAAACTGTTTTTT
CASSDTRGPSEKLFF
>.|TRBJ1-5|.|TRBV6-5
TGTGCCAGCAGTTACAGGTATAGCAATCAGCCCCAGCATTTT
CASSYRYSNQPQHF
>TRBD2|TRBJ2-1|.|TRBV7-3
TGTGCCAGCAGCTTGACTAGCGGGGGCCCTGGGTTCTTC
CASSLTSGGPGFF
>.|TRBJ1-2|.|TRBV18
TGTGCCAGCTCACCTACAGGGTCGTCCCATAACTATGGCTACACCTTC
CASSPTGSSHNYGYTF
>TRBD2|TRBJ2-3|.|TRBV7-2
TGTGCCAGCAGCTTAGTAACTAGCGGGGGGGCAGATACGCAGTATTTT
CASSLVTSGGADTQYF
>TRBD2|TRBJ2-3|.|TRBV7-2
TGTGCCAGCAGCTTAATTCCAGCGGGGGGTTCCACAGATACGCAGTATTTT
CASSLIPAGGSTDTQYF
>TRBD2|TRBJ2-5|.|TRBV6-5
TGTGCCAGCAGGTTAGCGGGTCAAGAGACCCAGTACTTC
CASRLAGQETQYF
>TRBD1|TRBJ2-6|.|TRBV5-1
TGCGCCAGCAGCCCGACAGGGATGCCTTCTGGGGCCAACGTCCTGACTTTC
CASSPTGMPSGANVLTF
>.|TRBJ2-2|.|TRBV28
TGTGCCAGCTCTAGGGGGGGGAACACCGGGGAGCTGTTTTTT
CASSRGGNTGELFF
>.|TRBJ1-1|.|TRBV9
TGTGCCAGCACCGCTTCGGTTGTAAACACTGAAGCTTTCTTT
CASTASVVNTEAFF
>TRBD1|TRBJ2-1|.|TRBV7-3
TGTGCCAGCAGCCGACAGGGGTACAATGAGCAGTTCTTC
CASSRQGYNEQFF
>.|TRBJ1-6|.|TRBV5-1
TGCGCCAGCGCGGCAGATTCCTATAATTCACCCCTCCACTTT
CASAADSYNSPLHF
>TRBD1|TRBJ2-1|.|TRBV14
TGTGCCAGCAGTTCCGCAGGGACAGGAACCTACAATGAGCAGTTCTTC
CASSSAGTGTYNEQFF
>.|TRBJ2-5|.|TRBV10-1
TGCGCCAGCAGTGAGTCGAGGGGTAATGGGGAGACCCAGTACTTC
CASSESRGNGETQYF
>.|TRBJ2-2|.|TRBV5-6
TGTGCCAGCAGCTTGAGAGGGGGGGCCCGGGAGCTGTTTTTT
CASSLRGGARELFF
>TRBD2|TRBJ2-3|.|TRBV10-2
TGCGCCAGCAGTGAGTCGCCCGAGGCTAGCGGGCCCACAGATACGCAGTATTTT
CASSESPEASGPTDTQYF
>.|TRBJ1-1|.|TRBV6-2/TRBV6-3
TGTGCCAGCAGTTTTAGGCTCGCGAACACTGAAGCTTTCTTT
CASSFRLANTEAFF
>.|TRBJ1-2|.|TRBV27
TGTGCCAGCAGTTCGTCCCCCCCACATCCTTCCAGTGGCTACACCTTC
CASSSSPPHPSSGYTF
>TRBD2|TRBJ2-1|.|TRBV3-1/TRBV3-2
TGTGCCAGCAGCCAAGAAGTACTAGCGTCCTTGAGTGAGCAGTTCTTC
CASSQEVLASLSEQFF
>.|TRBJ2-3|.|TRBV5-1
TGCGCCAGCAGTCGTAGCGACGATACGCAGTATTTT
CASSRSDDTQYF
>.|TRBJ1-6|.|TRBV19
TGTGCCAGTAGTATAGTCAGGGGAGGATATTCACCCCTCCACTTT
CASSIVRGGYSPLHF
>TRBD2|TRBJ2-5|.|TRBV7-6
TGTGCCAGCAGCTCACTAGCGGGGGGTTTGAAGACCCAGTACTTC
CASSSLAGGLKTQYF
>TRBD1|TRBJ2-2|.|TRBV6-1
TGTGCCAGCAGTGAAGCCTCTGGGACAGCTTACACCGGGGAGCTGTTTTTT
CASSEASGTAYTGELFF
>.|TRBJ1-1|few|TRBV5-1
TGCGCCAGCAGCAGACTGGGGCCCGACACTGAAGCTTTCTTT
CASSRLGPDTEAFF
>.|TRBJ2-5|.|TRBV7-8
TGTGCCAGCAGCCTTAGCAGGGGGCGCGGGGGGGAGACCCAGTACTTC
CASSLSRGRGGETQYF
>.|TRBJ2-1|.|TRBV7-2
TGTGCCAGCAGCTTAGTTTTTTCAGGAACTTACTCCTACAATGAGCAGTTCTTC
CASSLVFSGTYSYNEQFF
>.|TRBJ2-4|.|TRBV7-2
TGTGCCAGCAGCTTGGGGAAGGACCTTAACTTC
CASSLGKDLNF
>.|TRBJ2-1|.|TRBV4-3
TGCGCCAGCAGCCACCGACAGGGAGGCAATGAGCAGTTCTTC
CASSHRQGGNEQFF
>.|TRBJ1-6|.|TRBV9
TGTGCCAGCAGCGTAGATGCAGGGAACTCACCCCTCCACTTT
CASSVDAGNSPLHF
>TRBD2|TRBJ2-5|.|TRBV27
TGTGCCAGCAGTTTATCGCCAGCGGGGGGACCACAAGAGACCCAGTACTTC
CASSLSPAGGPQETQYF
>TRBD2|TRBJ2-2|.|TRBV5-1
TGCGCCAGCAGCTTGGGGACTAGCTTCACCGGGGAGCTGTTTTTT
CASSLGTSFTGELFF
>.|TRBJ2-1|.|TRBV20-1
TGCAGTGGACGCGGCAATGAGCAGTTCTTC
CSGRGNEQFF
>.|TRBJ1-3|.|TRBV4-1
TGCGCCAGCAGCCAAATGTTCCCAGGGAATGCCGGAAACACCATATATTTT
CASSQMFPGNAGNTIYF
>TRBD1|TRBJ1-5|.|TRBV6-1
TGTGCCAGCAGTGAAGTAGGGGGACAGACGCCCCAGCATTTT
CASSEVGGQTPQHF
>.|TRBJ1-2|.|TRBV7-2
TGTGCCAGCAGCCCATGGGGGGATGGCTACACCTTC
CASSPWGDGYTF
>.|TRBJ1-1|.|TRBV7-9
TGTGCCAGCAGCTTCTATACGGTTGAGGCTTTCTTT
CASSFYTVEAFF
>TRBD1|TRBJ2-5|.|TRBV5-4
TGTGCCAGCAGCGGGGGGCAGGGGGCTGGAGGAGAGACCCAGTACTTC
CASSGGQGAGGETQYF
>.|TRBJ1-1|.|TRBV18
TGTGCCAGCTCGCTTGACGGGAACACTGAAGCTTTCTTT
CASSLDGNTEAFF
>.|TRBJ1-4|.|TRBV2
TGTGCCAGCAGCGGCCATCAGACAGGAGAAAAACTGTTTTTT
CASSGHQTGEKLFF
>.|TRBJ1-5|.|TRBV19
TGTGCCAGTAGTATCCAAGACAGTGGCAATCAGCCCCAGCATTTT
CASSIQDSGNQPQHF
>.|TRBJ1-1|.|TRBV6-1
TGTGCCAGCAGTGAACGCGTACGGATCACTGAAGCTTTCTTT
CASSERVRITEAFF
>.|TRBJ1-4|.|TRBV5-1
TGCGCCAGCAGCTTTGTGGGTGAAAAACTGTTTTTT
CASSFVGEKLFF